This TCR beta chain is from a study of blood T cell repertoires in COVID-19. Overall study: Either two negative PCRs, clearance, or symptom resolution qualified Cohort 3 donors as recovered. T cells, B-cell-depleted T cells, or PBMCs supplied cDNA or gDNA.

In the original processing: Estimated nucleated cell counts came from reference gene primer amplification. Profiling relied on immunoSEQ multiplex PCR, and the TCRdb table lists in-frame clones only, not all of them. The V and J calls and the clone size are those of that table, but D and trimming were determined from the DNA. The sample includes 200,000 to 250,000 clones, 70% to 90% of them seen just once. Categorization into cohorts depended on clinical history that participants reported. The receptor was derived from a woman aged 50 to 60 in a cohort exposed to, infected with or recovered from COVID-19 (not recorded which). The sequenced sample was PBMCs or T cells enriched from blood (not recorded which).

The CDR3 reads CASRLDRGGWSNQPQHF. In DNA, the CDR3 is TGTGCCAGCAGATTGGACAGGGGGGGATGGAGCAATCAGCCCCAGCATTTT. This chain uses TRBV2 with TRBJ1-5; TRBD1 aligns across 10 bases. Germline V gives CDR1 SNHLY, CDR2 FYNNEI. The length of the CDR3 is 17 residues. Losses at the gene ends were 6 bases for V and 1 base for J; bases not matched to a gene: 9.